These 13 T cell receptor beta chains originate from one sample sequenced in a study of vaccination and CD4 T cells after COVID-19. The assay that was used to sequence DNA from cultured CD4+ T cells was the Oncomine TCR Beta short-read assay. TCRdb used MiXCR to reprocess the PCR reads, holding one entry per CDR3 protein. The repertoire holds about 13,000 distinct CDR3 sequences, with 29% as singletons. Antigens of these TCRs are unknown. Documented treatment: approximately 11-day PBMC culture with coronavirus spike peptide pools or control peptides (ViraFEST assay). The sample was CD4+ T cells from blood, cultured in vitro, taken before SARS-CoV-2 vaccination. The receptors originated from a human donor who received a COVID-19 vaccine.

This clonotype was seen a handful of times. The chain carries TRBV19 and TRBJ1-6, with 7 bases lining up with TRBD1. CDR3 length equals 14 residues. The germline V gene has CDR1 LNHDA and CDR2 SQIVND (reference sequence). J lost 5 bases, V lost 10 bases, and 8 bases had no gene match. The CDR3 loop reads CATKDRLDNSPLHF. The CDR3, as DNA: TGTGCCACAAAGGACAGGCTCGATAATTCACCCCTCCACTTT.

V gene TRBV19 combines with J gene TRBJ2-5, with 7 bases that match TRBD1. The CDR3 has 13 residues. J gave up 5 bases and V 7 bases, and 7 bases lay outside the gene matches. Germline CDR1 is LNHDA and CDR2 is SQIVND (reference sequence). The CDR3 DNA reads TGTGCCAGTATCGACAGGGTGACTGAGACCCAGTACTTC. This translates into CASIDRVTETQYF.

The V gene is TRBV5-4, the J gene TRBJ2-5; 12 bases map to TRBD2. In germline, CDR1 is SGHNT, CDR2 YYREEE (reference sequence). Trimming removed 0 bases from V and 5 bases from J; junction bases left unmatched: 2. This CDR3 region has 15 residues. The DNA of the CDR3 is TGTGCCAGCAGCTTGGCCGGACTAGCGGGGGAGACCCAGTACTTC. It encodes CASSLAGLAGETQYF.

This chain uses TRBV4-2 with TRBJ2-3, with a weak D call TRBD1 (6 bases). Germline CDR1 is LGHNA and CDR2 is YNFKEQ. Trimming took off 5 bases at V and 3 bases at J, with 15 bases between the two ends. CDR3 length equals 15 residues. Here the CDR3 DNA reads TGTGCCAGCAGCGATTCATCAACAGGGACAGATACGCAGTATTTT. This sequence encodes CASSDSSTGTDTQYF.

The chain is built from TRBV12-3 or TRBV12-4 and TRBJ1-1, with 8 bases lining up with TRBD1. There are 13 residues in the CDR3. Trimming took 10 bases from V and 2 from J; bases not matched to a gene: 6. The CDR3, as DNA: TGTGCCACCCTGGACAGGGTTAACACTGAAGCTTTCTTT. Residues: CATLDRVNTEAFF.

This clonotype was picked up one time. This chain connects TRBV7-9 to TRBJ2-3; TRBD2 aligns across 9 bases. After removal of 4 bases from V and 3 bases from J, the junction contained 17 bases not matched to a gene. The germline V gene encodes CDR1 SEHNR and CDR2 FQNEAQ (reference sequence). The CDR3 is 19 residues long. This CDR3 reads CASSSRIAGADRRTDTQYF. CDR3 sequence (DNA): TGTGCCAGCAGCTCCCGGATAGCGGGGGCGGATCGGAGGACAGATACGCAGTATTTT.

The chain uses TRBV15 and TRBJ2-7, with 8 bases lining up with TRBD2. The length of the CDR3 is 17 residues. Germline V lookup: CDR1 LNHNV, CDR2 YYDKDF (reference sequence). V shed 0 bases and J 7 bases; nucleotides not matched to a gene: 14. CDR3 region: CATSRDLPKRGFVEQYF. CDR3 DNA: TGTGCCACCAGCAGAGATCTCCCGAAGCGGGGGTTTGTAGAGCAGTACTTC. The entire variable domain, with the rest obtained from reference TRBV15 and TRBJ2-7, is as follows: DAMVIQNPRYQVTQFGKPVTLSCSQTLNHNVMYWYQQKSSQAPKLLFHYYDKDFNNEADTPDNFQSRRPNTSFCFLDIRSPGLGDTAMYLCATSRDLPKRGFVEQYFGPGTRLTVT.

The CDR3, as DNA: TGTGCCAGCAGCTTGACAGGTAGTAATGAAAAACTGTTTTTT. Its translation: CASSLTGSNEKLFF. The chain uses TRBV5-5 and TRBJ1-4; D perhaps matches TRBD1 (5 bases). The V gene lost 1 base and the J gene lost 4 bases, with 8 bases spanning the gap. The CDR3 contains 14 residues. Germline loops: CDR1 SGHKS, CDR2 YYEKEE (reference sequence). Combining the CDR3 with reference TRBV5-5 and TRBJ1-4 gives the whole variable domain DAGVTQSPTHLIKTRGQQVTLRCSPISGHKSVSWYQQVLGQGPQFIFQYYEKEERGRGNFPDRFSARQFPNYSSELNVNALLLGDSALYLCASSLTGSNEKLFFGSGTQLSVL.

The chain joins TRBV7-3 to TRBJ1-5; no firm D call. There are 13 residues in the CDR3. The V and J ends lost 0 bases and 4 bases respectively, with 4 bases between them. CDR1 is SGHTA, CDR2 FQGTGA, per germline. CDR3 bases: TGTGCCAGCAGCTTAACGGTAAATCAGCCCCAGCATTTT. Its protein is CASSLTVNQPQHF.

V usage is TRBV12-3 or TRBV12-4 and J usage is TRBJ1-1, with 8 nucleotides matching TRBD1. The V and J ends lost 6 bases and 10 bases, in that order; junction bases with no gene match: 10. The CDR3 totals 13 residues. CDR3 loop: CASRQGTGSRAFF. The CDR3 DNA is TGTGCCAGCAGACAGGGGACAGGCTCGCGAGCTTTCTTT.

The rearrangement uses TRBV3-1 and TRBJ2-3; unclear D gene. The CDR3 is 13 residues long. Trimming pared 8 bases from V and 1 base from J, leaving 10 bases between. The germline gives CDR1 LGHDT, CDR2 YNNKEL (reference sequence). CDR3 nucleotide sequence: TGTGCCAGCTCGGTGGGCCGCACAGATACGCAGTATTTT. Its translation: CASSVGRTDTQYF.

CDR3 nucleotides: TGTGCCTGGAGTGTAGGGGGCGGGCCGGGGGCCCAGCATTTT. Translating gives CAWSVGGGPGAQHF. The chain has TRBV30 and TRBJ1-5, with TRBD1 matching over 7 bases. Losses at the gene ends were 0 bases for V and 11 bases for J; bases not matched to a gene: 10. Germline loops: CDR1 GTSNPN, CDR2 SVGIG (reference sequence). This CDR3 is 14 amino acids long.

This clonotype was seen a handful of times. The chain recombines TRBV6-1 with TRBJ2-3, with D possibly being TRBD1 or TRBD2 (6 bases each). Germline CDR1 and CDR2: MNHNS and SASEGT. CDR3 length: 14 amino acids. The germline V and J ends were trimmed by 6 bases and 4 bases, with 14 bases remaining between them. CDR3 region: CASSLRGGPDTQYF. The CDR3 DNA reads as TGTGCCAGCAGCCTTCGAGGGGGGCCAGATACGCAGTATTTT.